The rows below give T cell receptor beta chains drawn from one sample of a study of blood T cell repertoires in COVID-19. Data came from immunoSEQ multiplex PCR; TCRdb stores just in-frame clones and leaves some out. Of roughly 340,000 clones listed, 85% to 90% are singletons. The sequenced sample was PBMCs or T cells enriched from blood (not recorded which). Source of these receptors: a young man who had recovered from COVID-19. Each CDR3 is given with its conserved first and last residue. The order of the fields is D gene, V gene, J gene, clone size, CDR3 protein, CDR3 DNA. D genes are given only for firm matches. Some rows mark clone size as missing; the rest say once, few, many or name a class of expanded clone.

D gene: .
V gene: TRBV6-5
J gene: TRBJ1-1
clone size: once
CDR3 protein: CASSYSTRGFTEAFF
CDR3 DNA: TGTGCCAGCAGTTACTCGACTCGTGGCTTCACTGAAGCTTTCTTT

D gene: .
V gene: TRBV11-2
J gene: TRBJ2-2
clone size: .
CDR3 protein: CASSLGVTGNTGELFF
CDR3 DNA: TGTGCCAGCAGCTTAGGCGTGACAGGGAACACCGGGGAGCTGTTTTTT

D gene: TRBD2
V gene: TRBV6-2/TRBV6-3
J gene: TRBJ2-1
clone size: .
CDR3 protein: CASSYSDGGLAGFIDEQFF
CDR3 DNA: TGTGCCAGCAGTTACTCGGACGGTGGACTAGCGGGATTTATCGATGAGCAGTTCTTC

D gene: .
V gene: TRBV21-1
J gene: TRBJ1-5
clone size: .
CDR3 protein: CASSRTNRQVHRNQPQHF
CDR3 DNA: TGTGCCAGCAGCCGGACCAATCGACAGGTTCATCGCAATCAGCCCCAGCATTTT

D gene: .
V gene: TRBV29-1
J gene: TRBJ1-2
clone size: .
CDR3 protein: CSVDLNAGRGYTF
CDR3 DNA: TGCAGCGTTGACCTAAACGCGGGCCGGGGCTACACCTTC

D gene: .
V gene: TRBV2
J gene: TRBJ2-3
clone size: .
CDR3 protein: CASSYLYGGTDTQYF
CDR3 DNA: TGTGCCAGCAGTTACTTATATGGGGGGACAGATACGCAGTATTTT

D gene: .
V gene: TRBV2
J gene: TRBJ1-5
clone size: .
CDR3 protein: CASSTRGNQPQHF
CDR3 DNA: TGTGCCAGCAGCACTAGGGGCAATCAGCCCCAGCATTTT

D gene: TRBD2
V gene: TRBV24-1
J gene: TRBJ2-3
clone size: .
CDR3 protein: CATSAGHSGSWGTDTQYF
CDR3 DNA: TGTGCCACCAGTGCCGGCCATAGCGGGAGTTGGGGCACAGATACGCAGTATTTT

D gene: .
V gene: TRBV5-1
J gene: TRBJ2-2
clone size: .
CDR3 protein: CASSLVPTGELFF
CDR3 DNA: TGCGCCAGCAGCTTAGTACCGACTGGGGAGCTGTTTTTT

D gene: .
V gene: TRBV24-1
J gene: TRBJ2-2
clone size: .
CDR3 protein: CATRSGSNTGELFF
CDR3 DNA: TGTGCCACCAGATCAGGCTCGAACACCGGGGAGCTGTTTTTT

D gene: .
V gene: TRBV2
J gene: TRBJ1-4
clone size: .
CDR3 protein: CASNTIAEKLFF
CDR3 DNA: TGTGCCAGCAATACGATAGCAGAAAAACTGTTTTTT

D gene: TRBD1
V gene: TRBV7-9
J gene: TRBJ2-7
clone size: .
CDR3 protein: CASSLVGTGGEQYF
CDR3 DNA: TGTGCCAGCAGCTTAGTGGGGACAGGGGGTGAGCAGTACTTC

D gene: TRBD2
V gene: TRBV12-3/TRBV12-4
J gene: TRBJ2-3
clone size: .
CDR3 protein: CASRTSGGDTQYF
CDR3 DNA: TGTGCCAGCCGGACTAGCGGGGGAGATACGCAGTATTTT

D gene: TRBD2
V gene: TRBV4-2
J gene: TRBJ2-4
clone size: .
CDR3 protein: CASSQVGGKDKNIQYF
CDR3 DNA: TGTGCCAGCAGCCAAGTGGGAGGGAAGGACAAAAACATTCAGTACTTC

D gene: TRBD1
V gene: TRBV6-5
J gene: TRBJ1-3
clone size: .
CDR3 protein: CASRDQGAAGNTIYF
CDR3 DNA: TGTGCCAGCAGAGATCAGGGGGCAGCTGGAAACACCATATATTTT